This TCR beta chain is drawn from a study of Graves' ophthalmopathy and Graves' hyperthyroidism. Findings of the study overall: Ophthalmopathy and stable hyperthyroidism were discriminated by a 13-signature model, with approximately 89% sensitivity and approximately 77% specificity.

Between the trimmed V and J ends, which lost 3 bases and 8 bases, there was a span of 13 bases. Germline V gene lookup returns CDR1 MDHEN and CDR2 SYDVKM. The CDR3 extends over 14 amino acids. In the case of this clonotype: What it binds is unknown.

Transcripts of RNA were the source for amplifying TCR beta CDR3 regions. Following a first-round RT-PCR that used HTBI primers, a second-round multiplex PCR was carried out. TCRdb ran MiXCR on the multiplex PCR reads and lists one entry per CDR3 protein. The sample consists of roughly 600,000 distinct CDR3 sequences, 39% of them appearing once. Sequencing was done on a sample of peripheral blood or thyroid tissue (not recorded which). This sequence originates from an adult man with Graves' hyperthyroidism. The chain couples TRBV28 to TRBJ1-4; D is unresolved. The CDR3 reads CASSFPSMEEKLFF. DNA for the CDR3: TGTGCCAGCAGTTTTCCGTCGATGGAGGAAAAACTGTTTTTT.